This TCR beta chain was profiled in a study of glioma-infiltrating T cells (dated by TCRdb to about 2016). With respect to the entire study: Low-grade gliomas were represented by WHO grade II oligodendrogliomas or astrocytomas, and glioblastomas were represented by WHO grade IV tumors that were sampled at initial rather than recurrent diagnosis. To measure how far tissue and blood T-cell populations diverged, each tissue-infiltrating repertoire was compared against the peripheral blood repertoire of the same patient. The paired cohort comprised three low-grade glioma patients, roughly 8 primary glioblastoma patients and three non-glioma patients contributing non-neoplastic brain tissue. Glioma tissue, non-neoplastic brain tissue and matched peripheral blood mononuclear cells were used as sources from which TCR alpha- and beta-chain repertoires were sequenced. Sequencing coverage of roughly 4- to 10-fold of 750,000 to 1,000,000 peripheral T cells was targeted for blood libraries. Glioma patients received dexamethasone for six or fewer days before surgery. Paper-wide results and their limitations: Patients with low tissue-blood divergence were marked by a signature set of shared blood CDR3 motifs, and that set was depleted in highly divergent patients. VJ-independent divergence between tissue and blood was found to be below expectation in non-neoplastic patients but above expectation in all gliomas, particularly low-grade gliomas. Very few CDR3 sequences were found to be shared between tissue and blood, and this scarcity was attributed to high CDR3 diversity and limited sampling. Group comparisons rested on small numbers: three non-neoplastic, three low-grade glioma and several glioblastoma patients.

Concerning this clonotype itself: The antigen it recognizes is unknown. The sample holds no much larger clone one base away, and base qualities are not on file.

TCR alpha and beta CDR3 regions were amplified with the iRepertoire nested amplicon-rescue multiplex PCR (arm-PCR) platform from RNA. One-step reverse transcription and amplification used roughly 100-450 ng of tissue mRNA or PBMC total RNA as input. After bead purification, a secondary multiplex PCR added Illumina adapters, and libraries were gel-purified between 200 and 400 bp. Libraries carried internal 6-nucleotide barcodes used for demultiplexing. Libraries were sequenced on an Illumina MiSeq with 2x220 or 2x250 nucleotide paired-end reads. Regarding the original processing steps: Paired reads were merged with FLASH 1.2.11 and aligned to the GRCh37 human genome with BWA-MEM before extracting TRA and TRB reads. V and J assignment used an IMGT-derived reference of cassette sequences and CDR3 motifs that included pseudogenes. Reads were translated in three frames, and productive CDR3s were defined by a C…FGXG motif without stop codons. A clonotype was defined as a unique combination of a V-J cassette pair and a CDR3 amino acid sequence. Reads were filtered by Hamming distance, thresholded by each sample's sequence error rate in mapped regions. Through fastp at Q25 and MiXCR, TCRdb rebuilt clones from the public reads, retaining in-frame beta chains. Every distinct CDR3 protein forms one entry, paired with its most common genes and DNA. TCRdb's processing, not the authors', yielded these V and J calls. Within this sample are 300,000 to 450,000 distinct CDR3 sequences, with roughly two fifths of them counted one time only. The ten largest clones take up approximately 12% of the sample.

Immediately after resection, surgical brain or tumor specimens were cryofrozen in liquid nitrogen, with peripheral blood cells collected concurrently. CDR1 SNHLY and CDR2 FYNNEI were looked up in the germline V gene. V has 4 bases trimmed and J has 4 bases trimmed; junction bases matching no gene number 20. Taken from cysteine to phenylalanine, the CDR3 has 21 residues. Just CDR3 DNA is preserved here, 63 bases in frame from base 1. This TCR came from a human donor with low-grade glioma or glioblastoma, undergoing nonglioma brain surgery, or in good health (not recorded which). The chain is made from TRBV2 and TRBJ2-1; 12 of the junction bases match TRBD2. What was sequenced was glioma tissue, nonneoplastic brain tissue, or PBMCs (not recorded which). Here the CDR3 is given as CASSARIGLAGTGYPYNEQFF. The DNA is as follows: TGTGCCAGCAGTGCGAGAATAGGACTAGCGGGGACGGGTTACCCTTACAATGAGCAGTTCTTC. Reference TRBV2 and TRBJ2-1 genes cover what lies past the CDR3, so the full variable domain is EPEVTQTPSHQVTQMGQEVILRCVPISNHLYFYWYRQILGQKVEFLVSFYNNEISEKSEIFDDQFSVERPDGSNFTLKIRSTKLEDSAMYFCASSARIGLAGTGYPYNEQFFGPGTRLTVL.